This TCR beta chain was identified during a study of T-cell memory formation after mild COVID-19. At the level of the study: TCR clusters showed largely donor specificity. Findings of the study overall: CD4/CD8 balance characterized clones contracting day 15 to 85, and CD4+ skew characterized later expanders.

From the 5' RACE reads, TCRdb called clonotypes with MiXCR, one entry per CDR3 protein. The sample lists hundreds of thousands of distinct CDR3 sequences, around a quarter occurring once. Details on this clonotype: Its specificity is unknown.

Germline loops: CDR1 MNHNS, CDR2 SASEGT. V was shortened by 4 bases and J by 4 bases, with 8 bases between the two germline ends. The CDR3 is 13 residues long. This sequence originates from an adult woman who had mild COVID-19 (a few samples of this study predate the infection). Cell type and time point are not known. This rearrangement joins TRBV6-1 to TRBJ2-1, with D hard to call. Sequenced sample: PBMCs or a T cell subset sorted from them (not recorded which). This chain's CDR3 is CASSAGGYNEQFF. The DNA for the CDR3 is TGTGCCAGCAGTGCTGGTGGATACAATGAGCAGTTCTTC.